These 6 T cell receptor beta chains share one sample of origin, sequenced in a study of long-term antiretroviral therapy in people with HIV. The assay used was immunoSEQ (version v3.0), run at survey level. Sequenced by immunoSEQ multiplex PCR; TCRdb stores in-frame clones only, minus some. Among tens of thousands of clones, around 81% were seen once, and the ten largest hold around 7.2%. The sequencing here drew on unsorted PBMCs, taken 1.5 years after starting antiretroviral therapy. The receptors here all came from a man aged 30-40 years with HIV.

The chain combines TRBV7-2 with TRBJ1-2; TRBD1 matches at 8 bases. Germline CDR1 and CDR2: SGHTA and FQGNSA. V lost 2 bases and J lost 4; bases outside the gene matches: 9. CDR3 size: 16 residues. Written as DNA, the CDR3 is TGTGCCAGCAGCTTACCCGGACAGGGATCAGTCTATGGCTACACCTTC. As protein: CASSLPGQGSVYGYTF.

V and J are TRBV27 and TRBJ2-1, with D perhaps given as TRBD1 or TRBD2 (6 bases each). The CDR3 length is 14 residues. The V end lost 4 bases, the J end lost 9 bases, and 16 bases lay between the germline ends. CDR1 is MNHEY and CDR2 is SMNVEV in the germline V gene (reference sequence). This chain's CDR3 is CASSYGRGQGEQFF. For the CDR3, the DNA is TGTGCCAGCAGTTATGGTCGGGGGCAAGGTGAGCAGTTCTTC.

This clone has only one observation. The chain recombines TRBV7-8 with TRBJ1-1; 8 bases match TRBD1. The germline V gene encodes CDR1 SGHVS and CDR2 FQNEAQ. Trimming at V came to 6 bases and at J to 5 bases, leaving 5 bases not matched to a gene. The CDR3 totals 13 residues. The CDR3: CASRTHRGTEAFF. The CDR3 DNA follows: TGTGCCAGCAGAACCCACAGGGGGACTGAAGCTTTCTTT.

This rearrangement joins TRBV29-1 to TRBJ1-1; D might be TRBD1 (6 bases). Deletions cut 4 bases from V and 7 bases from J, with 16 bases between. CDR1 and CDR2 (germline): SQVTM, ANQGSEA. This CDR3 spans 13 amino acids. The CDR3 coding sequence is TGCAGCGTTGGACAGGTAACTGAGATTGAAGCTTTCTTT. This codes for CSVGQVTEIEAFF.

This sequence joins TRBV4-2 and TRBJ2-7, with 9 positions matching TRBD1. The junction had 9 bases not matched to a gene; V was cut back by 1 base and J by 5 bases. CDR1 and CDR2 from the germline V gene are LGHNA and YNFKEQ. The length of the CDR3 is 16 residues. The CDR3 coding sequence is TGTGCCAGCAGCCAAGGCGGGGGACAGGGTCACGACGAGCAGTACTTC. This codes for CASSQGGGQGHDEQYF.

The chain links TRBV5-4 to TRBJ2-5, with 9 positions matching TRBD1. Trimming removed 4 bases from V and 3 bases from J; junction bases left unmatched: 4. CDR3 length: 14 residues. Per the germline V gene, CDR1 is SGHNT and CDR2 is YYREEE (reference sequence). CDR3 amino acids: CASSPTGGEETQYF. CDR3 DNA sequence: TGTGCCAGCAGCCCGACAGGGGGAGAAGAGACCCAGTACTTC.